Listed below are T cell receptor beta chains from one sample, sequenced in a study of T cells in Graves' hyperthyroidism and ophthalmopathy. TCRdb independently ran MiXCR on the multiplex PCR reads; one entry per CDR3 protein. The sample shows 350,000 to 500,000 distinct CDR3 sequences, roughly 13% of them seen only once. The source material was blood. The receptors stem from a young woman with Graves' hyperthyroidism. The conserved cysteine and the conserved F or W are not part of the CDR3 here. The order of the fields is V gene, J gene, CDR3 length, CDR3 protein.

v_gene: TRBV4-2; j_gene: TRBJ2-3; len: 15; CDR3aa: ASSQDPSGRATDTQY
v_gene: TRBV18; j_gene: TRBJ2-5; len: 14; CDR3aa: ASSQLLRVRQETQY
v_gene: TRBV10-3; j_gene: TRBJ2-2; len: 14; CDR3aa: AIRGGPVNEAGELF
v_gene: TRBV7-2; j_gene: TRBJ2-7; len: 12; CDR3aa: ASSLGSGVYEQY
v_gene: TRBV6-1; j_gene: TRBJ2-1; len: 12; CDR3aa: ASTEDDLAGGQF
v_gene: TRBV19; j_gene: TRBJ2-3; len: 14; CDR3aa: ASSLRLAGGTDTQY
v_gene: TRBV4-1; j_gene: TRBJ1-5; len: 12; CDR3aa: ASSPGSVNQPQH
v_gene: TRBV15; j_gene: TRBJ2-4; len: 13; CDR3aa: EPDRGRFVKNIQY
v_gene: TRBV6-2/TRBV6-3; j_gene: TRBJ2-5; len: 12; CDR3aa: ASSLWQGQETQY
v_gene: TRBV7-9; j_gene: TRBJ2-3; len: 12; CDR3aa: ASSSKWGTDTQY
v_gene: TRBV18; j_gene: TRBJ2-2; len: 13; CDR3aa: ASSPGTANTGELF
v_gene: TRBV29-1; j_gene: TRBJ2-1; len: 11; CDR3aa: SVGRTSGRGQF
v_gene: TRBV6-1; j_gene: TRBJ1-4; len: 9; CDR3aa: ASKIAEKLF
v_gene: TRBV28; j_gene: TRBJ2-1; len: 16; CDR3aa: ASSPQLRASFSYNEQF
v_gene: TRBV12-3/TRBV12-4; j_gene: TRBJ2-1; len: 11; CDR3aa: ASSEITGNEQF
v_gene: TRBV7-2; j_gene: TRBJ2-7; len: 11; CDR3aa: ASSLQGFYEQY
v_gene: TRBV6-2/TRBV6-3; j_gene: TRBJ2-3; len: 13; CDR3aa: ASRSSGSSADTQY
v_gene: TRBV19; j_gene: TRBJ1-1; len: 11; CDR3aa: ASSRMENTEAF
v_gene: TRBV28; j_gene: TRBJ2-2; len: 11; CDR3aa: ASSLGRPGELF
v_gene: TRBV19; j_gene: TRBJ1-5; len: 13; CDR3aa: ASSIYGTSNQPQH
v_gene: TRBV5-1; j_gene: TRBJ1-4; len: 13; CDR3aa: ASSLRGGYNEKLF
v_gene: TRBV5-1; j_gene: TRBJ2-3; len: 17; CDR3aa: ASSLAGRVLAGLTDTQY
v_gene: TRBV24-1; j_gene: TRBJ2-2; len: 14; CDR3aa: ATSDSGQGASGELF
v_gene: TRBV12-3/TRBV12-4; j_gene: TRBJ2-7; len: 12; CDR3aa: ASRVHGGSYEQY